The 29 T cell receptor beta chains below come from one sample, sequenced in a study of OX40 agonist ivuxolimab in advanced cancers. Here immunoSEQ multiplex PCR was the method, and the copy in TCRdb shows in-frame clones only, minus some. Of roughly 87,000 clones in the sample, approximately 92% were seen once. Specimen: CD4+ or CD8+ T cells sorted from blood, collected in a trial of the OX40 agonist ivuxolimab. These receptor sequences come from an adult with an advanced solid tumor such as melanoma, head and neck, liver or kidney cancer.

Only one count was recorded for this clone. The rearrangement uses TRBV13 and TRBJ2-7, with D possibly TRBD1 on 6 matching bases. V lost 6 bases and J lost 3, with 12 bases in between. This CDR3 comprises 13 residues. Germline CDR1 and CDR2: PRHDT and FYEKMQ (reference sequence). Here the CDR3 reads CASSTGTNYEQYF. In DNA, the CDR3 is TGTGCCAGCAGTACAGGGACAAACTACGAGCAGTACTTC.

The chain links TRBV5-5 to TRBJ2-1, with 7 nucleotides matching TRBD1. Germline V gives CDR1 SGHKS, CDR2 YYEKEE (reference sequence). The V gene end was trimmed by 4 bases and the J gene end by 8 bases; junction bases not matched to a gene: 9. CDR3 length equals 14 residues. CDR3 amino acids: CASSRVTGSHEQFF. CDR3 bases: TGTGCCAGCAGCAGAGTGACAGGGAGTCATGAGCAGTTCTTC.

The chain combines TRBV12-5 with TRBJ1-1; 9 bases line up with TRBD1. Trimming removed 6 bases from V and 7 bases from J; junction bases left unmatched: 6. The germline gives CDR1 LGHNT, CDR2 FRNRAP. This CDR3 has 13 amino acids. Here the CDR3 reads CASGRDRGVEAFF. The DNA for the CDR3 is TGTGCTAGTGGCCGAGACAGGGGGGTTGAAGCTTTCTTT. The entire variable domain, with the rest obtained from reference TRBV12-5 and TRBJ1-1, is as follows: DARVTQTPRHKVTEMGQEVTMRCQPILGHNTVFWYRQTMMQGLELLAYFRNRAPLDDSGMPKDRFSAEMPDATLATLKIQPSEPRDSAVYFCASGRDRGVEAFFGQGTRLTVV.

The CDR3 bases are TGTGCCAGCAGCCGCATTTCGATGGACGGTAGCTCCTACGAGCAGTACTTC. It is translated as CASSRISMDGSSYEQYF. The V call is TRBV4-2, the J call TRBJ2-7; D ambiguous. The CDR3 has 17 residues. V lost 4 bases and J lost 0, with 19 bases in between. Germline values: CDR1 LGHNA, CDR2 YNFKEQ.

The chain carries TRBV27 and TRBJ2-3; D may be TRBD2 (6 bases). Germline CDR1 reads MNHEY; CDR2 reads SMNVEV (reference sequence). V was cut by 7 bases and J by 4 bases, with 15 bases left in between. CDR3 size: 14 residues. The CDR3 DNA is TGTGCCAGCACTAGCCGGGGGAGGCCAGATACGCAGTATTTT. This gives the protein CASTSRGRPDTQYF.

V is TRBV6-5 and J is TRBJ2-7; tentatively, D is TRBD1 (5 bases). V was cut by 0 bases and J by 3 bases, with 9 bases left in between. Looked up from germline, CDR1 is MNHEY and CDR2 is SVGAGI. The length of the CDR3 is 14 residues. The CDR3, as DNA: TGTGCCAGCAGTTACTCTATAGGGGACTACGAGCAGTACTTC. Translation: CASSYSIGDYEQYF.

V and J are TRBV10-3 and TRBJ2-7, with D possibly called TRBD1 or TRBD2 (7 bases each). The germline V gene has CDR1 ENHRY and CDR2 SYGVKD. The ends were cut back, 3 bases at V and 7 bases at J, with 13 bases in the middle. This CDR3 comprises 13 residues. The DNA for the CDR3 is TGTGCCATCAGTGAACAGGGGAGGGTAGAGCAGTACTTC. It encodes CAISEQGRVEQYF.

V is TRBV19 and J is TRBJ2-1; TRBD1 might be the D (7 bases). Germline CDR1 LNHDA, CDR2 SQIVND (reference sequence). The CDR3 spans 16 residues. Trimming pared 5 bases from V and 4 bases from J, leaving 18 bases between. The CDR3 loop is CASSLTGTVIYNEQFF. In nucleotides, the CDR3 is TGTGCCAGTAGTTTGACAGGGACTGTTATTTACAATGAGCAGTTCTTC.

This sequence joins TRBV28 and TRBJ2-1; D remains unclear. CDR3 length: 15 residues. The ends were cut back, 2 bases at V and 2 bases at J, with 10 bases in the middle. Germline CDR1 MDHEN, CDR2 SYDVKM. The CDR3, as DNA: TGTGCCAGCAGTTTAACCCCAGAAACCTACAATGAGCAGTTCTTC. This translates into CASSLTPETYNEQFF.

The chain joins TRBV29-1 to TRBJ2-3; TRBD2 matches at 11 bases. CDR3 length: 15 residues. The V and J ends lost 7 bases and 5 bases, in that order; junction bases with no gene match: 11. The V gene's germline CDR1 is SQVTM and CDR2 ANQGSEA. CDR3 sequence (DNA): TGCAGCGGTAAGACTAGCGGGAACCTGATAGATACGCAGTATTTT. This gives the protein CSGKTSGNLIDTQYF.

The chain has TRBV5-1 and TRBJ1-6; tentative D call: TRBD1 (6 bases). The CDR3 consists of 15 residues. Germline CDR1 is SGHRS and CDR2 is YFSETQ. With 4 bases removed from V and 9 bases from J, the gap between germline ends came to 17 bases. CDR3 in amino acids: CASSAWTEAGSPLHF. In DNA form, the CDR3 reads TGCGCCAGCAGCGCCTGGACAGAAGCGGGTTCACCCCTCCACTTT.

The chain recombines TRBV4-1 with TRBJ1-4; D is ambiguous. The CDR3 extends over 14 amino acids. The ends were cut back, 3 bases at V and 7 bases at J, with 12 bases in the middle. Germline V lookup: CDR1 MGHRA, CDR2 YSYEKL. Here the CDR3 reads CASSHRPAAEKLFF. CDR3 bases: TGCGCCAGCAGCCACAGACCGGCCGCTGAAAAACTGTTTTTT.

V and J are TRBV11-2 and TRBJ1-2; TRBD1 matches 9 bases. Losses at the gene ends were 3 bases for V and 4 bases for J; bases not matched to a gene: 9. The CDR3 contains 16 residues. Germline V CDR1 and CDR2: SGHAT, FQNNGV. The DNA for the CDR3 is TGTGCCAGCAGCTTGCCCGGGACAGGGCCTCCCTATGGCTACACCTTC. Protein sequence: CASSLPGTGPPYGYTF.

This clone showed up just a few times. The chain combines TRBV6-5 with TRBJ2-7; D unclear. The CDR3 covers 14 residues. Trimming cost V 0 bases and J 3 bases, with 9 bases left between them. Germline lookup yields CDR1 MNHEY and CDR2 SVGAGI. The chain's CDR3 is CASSYSVAGYEQYF. As DNA, the CDR3 is TGTGCCAGCAGTTACTCGGTGGCAGGCTACGAGCAGTACTTC.

This rearrangement joins TRBV30 to TRBJ2-1; no definite D call. Germline CDR1 GTSNPN, CDR2 SVGIG (reference sequence). This CDR3 is 12 amino acids long. Trimming removed 1 base from V and 6 bases from J, with 7 bases in between. CDR3 in amino acids: CAWSGPANEQFF. The CDR3 coding sequence is TGTGCCTGGAGTGGCCCCGCCAATGAGCAGTTCTTC. Full variable domain (outside the CDR3, taken from reference TRBV30 and TRBJ2-1): SQTIHQWPATLVQPVGSPLSLECTVEGTSNPNLYWYRQAAGRGLQLLFYSVGIGQISSEVPQNLSASRPQDRQFILSSKKLLLSDSGFYLCAWSGPANEQFFGPGTRLTVL.

This clone appeared a single time. The CDR3 nucleotides are TGTGCCAGCAGCCTTCTCGGACAGGGGGGCTATGGCTACACCTTC. Protein sequence: CASSLLGQGGYGYTF. This chain uses TRBV6-6 with TRBJ1-2, with 10 nucleotides matching TRBD1. Germline CDR1 reads MNHNY; CDR2 reads SVGAGI (reference sequence). The CDR3 covers 15 residues. V dropped 6 bases and J dropped 4; count of bases not matched to a gene: 8.

The chain carries TRBV27 and TRBJ1-1; D perhaps matches TRBD1 (6 bases). The CDR3 sequence is 17 residues long. V was trimmed by 0 bases and J by 3 bases, leaving 17 bases between them. Looked up from germline, CDR1 is MNHEY and CDR2 is SMNVEV (reference sequence). CDR3 in amino acids: CASSLSTGYEMHTEAFF. CDR3 bases: TGTGCCAGCAGTTTATCAACAGGGTATGAGATGCACACTGAAGCTTTCTTT.

The rearrangement uses TRBV12-1 and TRBJ2-2. TRBV12-1 is an annotated pseudogene. The CDR3 contains 14 residues. The CDR3 DNA reads TGTGCCAGCAGCTTTGCAGGTTGCACCGGGGAGCTGTTTTTT. Its protein is CASSFAGCTGELFF.

The V call is TRBV27, the J call TRBJ2-7, with D perhaps matching TRBD1 (5 bases). With 2 bases removed from V and 2 bases from J, the gap between germline ends came to 10 bases. CDR1 MNHEY and CDR2 SMNVEV come from the germline V gene (reference sequence). The CDR3 sequence is 14 residues long. The CDR3 DNA sequence: TGTGCCAGCAGTTTAGACAGAGGTACCTACGAGCAGTACTTC. It yields the protein CASSLDRGTYEQYF.

This chain uses TRBV9 with TRBJ2-5, with TRBD1 identical over 7 bases. The CDR3 runs 14 residues. V gave up 6 bases and J gave up 2 bases; unmatched junction bases: 7. Germline V lookup: CDR1 SGDLS, CDR2 YYNGEE. The CDR3 DNA reads as TGTGCCAGCACCGAACAGGGGAATCAAGAGACCCAGTACTTC. Amino acid sequence: CASTEQGNQETQYF.

The chain joins TRBV6-1 to TRBJ2-7; possible D gene TRBD1, 6 bases. Germline V gene lookup returns CDR1 MNHNS and CDR2 SASEGT. The V end lost 4 bases, the J end lost 1 base, and 14 bases lay between the germline ends. The CDR3 is 15 residues long. CDR3 region: CASSGNQGFSYEQYF. The CDR3 DNA follows: TGTGCCAGCAGTGGGAACCAGGGGTTTTCCTACGAGCAGTACTTC.

The genes are TRBV5-6 and TRBJ2-2; 12 bases line up with TRBD2. The CDR3 runs 17 residues. The V and J ends lost 2 bases and 4 bases, in that order; junction bases with no gene match: 6. Germline V gives CDR1 SGHDT, CDR2 YYEEEE. CDR3 coding DNA: TGTGCCAGCAGCTTCCTAGCGGGGGGGCCACTCACCGGGGAGCTGTTTTTT. Translating gives CASSFLAGGPLTGELFF.

The chain's CDR3 is CASSLQGGNTEAFF. The CDR3 region has the DNA TGTGCCAGCAGTTTGCAGGGTGGGAACACTGAAGCTTTCTTT. This chain links TRBV27 with TRBJ1-1; TRBD1 might be the D (5 bases). The germline V and J ends were trimmed by 3 bases and 1 base, with 9 bases remaining between them. This CDR3 is built from 14 residues. From germline, CDR1 is MNHEY and CDR2 SMNVEV (reference sequence).

The chain recombines TRBV11-2 with TRBJ2-1, with no clear D. The germline V gene has CDR1 SGHAT and CDR2 FQNNGV. This CDR3 has 14 residues. V lost 0 bases to trimming and J lost 1 base, with 4 bases between them. Here the CDR3 DNA reads TGTGCCAGCAGCTTAGAGACTTCCTACAATGAGCAGTTCTTC. Residues: CASSLETSYNEQFF.

The chain carries TRBV5-6 and TRBJ1-4; 7 nucleotides line up with TRBD1. The germline CDR1 and CDR2 sequences are SGHDT and YYEEEE. The CDR3 is made up of 12 amino acids. J gave up 14 bases and V 3 bases, and 7 bases lay outside the gene matches. The CDR3 DNA reads as TGTGCCAGCAGCTCGGGACAGCCTGATCTGTTTTTT. Its protein product is CASSSGQPDLFF.

The CDR3 is CSAYQGENGYTF. The CDR3 DNA follows: TGCAGCGCGTATCAGGGGGAAAATGGCTACACCTTC. The rearrangement links TRBV29-1 to TRBJ1-2; 7 nucleotides line up with TRBD1. CDR3 length: 12 residues. Germline CDR1 SQVTM, CDR2 ANQGSEA. V lost 7 bases, J lost 6 bases, and 8 bases stayed unmatched.

The V gene is TRBV27, the J gene TRBJ2-5; 15 bases fit TRBD2. Germline V gene lookup returns CDR1 MNHEY and CDR2 SMNVEV (reference sequence). The CDR3 loop spans 16 amino acids. V gave up 0 bases and J gave up 7 bases; unmatched junction bases: 3. The CDR3 nucleotides are TGTGCCAGCAGTTTATCGTGGGGACTAGCGGGGGGGACCCAGTACTTC. This gives the protein CASSLSWGLAGGTQYF.

This chain links TRBV27 with TRBJ2-1, with D perhaps TRBD1 (5 bases). The CDR3 spans 14 residues. The V gene's germline CDR1 is MNHEY and CDR2 SMNVEV (reference sequence). The V end was cut by 2 bases, the J end by 9 bases, with 14 bases between. CDR3 amino acids: CASSLGQGVAEQFF. In DNA form, the CDR3 reads TGTGCCAGCAGTTTAGGCCAGGGTGTCGCTGAGCAGTTCTTC.

The V call is TRBV6-6, the J call TRBJ2-5, with D perhaps TRBD1 (6 bases). Trimming pared 8 bases from V and 0 bases from J, leaving 10 bases between. CDR3 size: 13 residues. Germline CDR1 MNHNY, CDR2 SVGAGI (reference sequence). CDR3 DNA sequence: TGTGCCAGCGAGGGGGAGTACCAAGAGACCCAGTACTTC. Translating gives CASEGEYQETQYF.